This TCR beta chain was recorded in a study of T cell repertoires in cytomegalovirus infection. Study-level background: CMV infection and matching HLA type were both indicated by public TCR beta signatures. Study-level points and caveats: It was HLA-C-restricted CMV-specific TCR beta clonotypes that dominated the response ex vivo. Cumulative frequency (of public TCR beta family members) identified carriers of CMV plus the relevant HLA.

This CDR3 spans 16 amino acids. The V gene end was trimmed by 2 bases and the J gene end by 7 bases; junction bases not matched to a gene: 8. Germline CDR1 reads MDHEN; CDR2 reads SYDVKM. MiXCR was run by TCRdb on the reads, yielding one entry per CDR3 protein. Of 350,000 to 500,000 distinct CDR3 sequences in the sample, 25% to 40% were seen once. This clonotype was seen more than once but under ten times. What it binds is not known. This rearrangement joins TRBV28 to TRBJ2-1, with 10 bases aligning to TRBD2. The clonotype originates from a human donor in good health (CMV status not recorded). Some clones in this sample may be carry-over from other donors' samples. The specimen was PBMCs. CDR3 sequence (DNA): TGTGCCAGCAGTTTAGTGAGCGGGGGGGCAAGGAATGAGCAGTTCTTC. It encodes CASSLVSGGARNEQFF. Filled out from reference TRBV28 and TRBJ2-1, the complete variable domain reads DVKVTQSSRYLVKRTGEKVFLECVQDMDHENMFWYRQDPGLGLRLIYFSYDVKMKEKGDIPEGYSVSREKKERFSLILESASTNQTSMYLCASSLVSGGARNEQFFGPGTRLTVL.